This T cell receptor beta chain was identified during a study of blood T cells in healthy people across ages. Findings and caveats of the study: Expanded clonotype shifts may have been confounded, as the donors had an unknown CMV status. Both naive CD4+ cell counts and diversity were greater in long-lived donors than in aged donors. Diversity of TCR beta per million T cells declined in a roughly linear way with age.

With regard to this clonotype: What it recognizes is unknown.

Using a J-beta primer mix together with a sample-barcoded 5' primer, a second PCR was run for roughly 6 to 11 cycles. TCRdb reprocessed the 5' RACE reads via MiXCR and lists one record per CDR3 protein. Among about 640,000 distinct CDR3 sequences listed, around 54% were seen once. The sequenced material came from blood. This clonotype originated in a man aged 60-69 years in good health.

The CDR3 loop is CASRRTPDNSPLHF. The CDR3 nucleotides read TGTGCCAGCAGGCGGACGCCAGATAATTCACCCCTCCACTTT. The V and J genes are TRBV6-1 and TRBJ1-6; unclear D gene. Germline V gene data show CDR1 as MNHNS and CDR2 as SASEGT. The V end lost 6 bases, the J end lost 5 bases, and 11 bases lay between the germline ends. CDR3 size: 14 residues.